These T cell receptor beta chains were read from a single sample in a study of patients and donors after allogeneic stem cell transplantation. MiXCR, run by TCRdb on the RT-PCR reads, gives a single entry per CDR3 protein. The sample shows approximately 140,000 distinct CDR3 sequences, roughly 35% of them seen only once. Sequencing was carried out using blood, either unsorted or a sorted T cell fraction (not recorded which). The origin of the receptors is a human donor who was either an allogeneic HSCT recipient or a stem cell or donor lymphocyte infusion donor (not recorded which). It is not recorded whose cells these are; they may come from a transplant donor. The CDR3 runs from the conserved cysteine through the conserved F or W. A D gene is named only where the DNA matches it firmly. The listing skips clone size in some rows; elsewhere it reads once, few, many or a size class.

clone size: .; J gene: TRBJ2-7; V gene: TRBV13; D gene: .; CDR3 protein: CASSGARGSYEQYF; CDR3 DNA: TGTGCCAGCAGCGGGGCCAGGGGCTCCTACGAGCAGTACTTC
clone size: .; J gene: TRBJ2-7; V gene: TRBV3-1; D gene: .; CDR3 protein: CASSQMGEQYF; CDR3 DNA: TGTGCCAGCAGCCAAATGGGCGAGCAGTACTTC
clone size: few; J gene: TRBJ1-6; V gene: TRBV7-2; D gene: .; CDR3 protein: CASSLRGAYNSPLHF; CDR3 DNA: TGTGCCAGCAGCTTACGAGGGGCCTATAATTCACCCCTCCACTTT
clone size: .; J gene: TRBJ1-5; V gene: TRBV2; D gene: TRBD1; CDR3 protein: CASSDDRVGQPQHF; CDR3 DNA: TGTGCCAGCAGCGATGACAGGGTCGGTCAGCCCCAGCATTTT
clone size: .; J gene: TRBJ2-1; V gene: TRBV6-2/TRBV6-3; D gene: TRBD2; CDR3 protein: CASSYSLSSGGRYNEQFF; CDR3 DNA: TGTGCCAGCAGTTACTCGCTTTCTAGCGGGGGCCGCTACAATGAGCAGTTCTTC
clone size: few; J gene: TRBJ1-1; V gene: TRBV6-2/TRBV6-3; D gene: .; CDR3 protein: CASSYFGRGTEAFF; CDR3 DNA: TGTGCCAGCAGTTACTTCGGGAGAGGCACTGAAGCTTTCTTT
clone size: .; J gene: TRBJ1-1; V gene: TRBV12-3/TRBV12-4; D gene: .; CDR3 protein: CASSLDIRRRGAFF; CDR3 DNA: TGTGCCAGCAGTCTTGACATCCGGAGGCGAGGAGCTTTCTTT
clone size: few; J gene: TRBJ2-3; V gene: TRBV6-5; D gene: .; CDR3 protein: CASRRGGTDTQYF; CDR3 DNA: TGTGCCAGCAGGCGGGGAGGCACAGATACGCAGTATTTT
clone size: .; J gene: TRBJ1-6; V gene: TRBV5-4; D gene: .; CDR3 protein: CASSLRQLNSPLHF; CDR3 DNA: TGTGCCAGCAGCTTGAGACAGCTTAATTCACCCCTCCACTTT
clone size: few; J gene: TRBJ1-2; V gene: TRBV29-1; D gene: TRBD1; CDR3 protein: CSVEDQGQGARGYGYTF; CDR3 DNA: TGCAGCGTTGAAGATCAGGGACAGGGGGCGCGAGGGTATGGCTACACCTTC
clone size: few; J gene: TRBJ1-3; V gene: TRBV13; D gene: .; CDR3 protein: CASSFGRTGNTIYF; CDR3 DNA: TGTGCCAGCAGCTTTGGGCGGACTGGAAACACCATATATTTT
clone size: few; J gene: TRBJ1-6; V gene: TRBV7-8; D gene: .; CDR3 protein: CASSKQGRSSSYNSPLHF; CDR3 DNA: TGTGCCAGCAGCAAACAAGGACGGTCTAGCTCCTATAATTCACCCCTCCACTTT
clone size: .; J gene: TRBJ2-4; V gene: TRBV7-6; D gene: .; CDR3 protein: CASTLTRVPMDIQYF; CDR3 DNA: TGTGCCAGCACCCTTACCAGGGTGCCAATGGACATTCAGTACTTC
clone size: .; J gene: TRBJ1-2; V gene: TRBV10-3; D gene: .; CDR3 protein: CATWTPRDDGYTF; CDR3 DNA: TGTGCCACCTGGACCCCTAGGGACGATGGCTACACCTTC
clone size: .; J gene: TRBJ1-1; V gene: TRBV28; D gene: TRBD1; CDR3 protein: CASSKLTGGITEALF; CDR3 DNA: TGTGCCAGCAGTAAACTGACAGGGGGCATCACTGAAGCTTTATTT
clone size: .; J gene: TRBJ1-2; V gene: TRBV29-1; D gene: TRBD1; CDR3 protein: CSVMLQGQLNYGYTF; CDR3 DNA: TGCAGCGTTATGTTACAGGGGCAACTAAACTATGGCTACACCTTC